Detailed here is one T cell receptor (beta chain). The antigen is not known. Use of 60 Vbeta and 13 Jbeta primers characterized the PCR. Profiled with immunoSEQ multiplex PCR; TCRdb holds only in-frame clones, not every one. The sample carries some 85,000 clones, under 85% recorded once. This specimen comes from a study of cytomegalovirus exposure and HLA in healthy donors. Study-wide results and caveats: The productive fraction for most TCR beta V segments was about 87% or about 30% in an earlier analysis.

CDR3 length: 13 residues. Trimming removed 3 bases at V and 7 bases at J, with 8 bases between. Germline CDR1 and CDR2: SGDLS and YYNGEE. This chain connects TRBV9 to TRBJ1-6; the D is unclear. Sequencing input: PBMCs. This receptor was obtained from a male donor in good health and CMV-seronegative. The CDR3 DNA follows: TGTGCCAGCAGCGGAAGCCCGAATTCACCCCTCCACTTT. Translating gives CASSGSPNSPLHF. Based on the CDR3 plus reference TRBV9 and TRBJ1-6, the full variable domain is DSGVTQTPKHLITATGQRVTLRCSPRSGDLSVYWYQQSLDQGLQFLIQYYNGEERAKGNILERFSAQQFPDLHSELNLSSLELGDSALYFCASSGSPNSPLHFGNGTRLTVT.